Following are 18 T cell receptor beta chains from one sample sequenced in a study of CD8+CD57+ T cells in acquired aplastic anemia. The sequenced patients had an expansion of CD8+CD57+ cells seen by flow cytometry. TCR beta VDJ and CDR3 were profiled, and genomic DNA was the template. TCRdb called the reads again in MiXCR, with one record for every CDR3 protein. Of about 160,000 distinct CDR3 sequences in the sample, 65% to 75% were seen once. Sample: sorted CD4+, CD8+, or CD8+CD57+ T cells (not recorded which) from PBMCs. All receptors come from a human donor with aplastic anemia.

This chain's CDR3 is CSATFLGVTEAFF. Here the CDR3 DNA reads TGCAGTGCTACATTTTTGGGGGTGACTGAAGCTTTCTTT. The V gene is TRBV20-1, the J gene TRBJ1-1; TRBD1 might be the D (5 bases). The CDR3 runs to 13 residues. The germline V and J ends were trimmed by 4 bases and 5 bases, with 14 bases remaining between them. CDR1 is DFQATT, CDR2 SNEGSKA, per germline (reference sequence).

The V and J genes are TRBV20-1 and TRBJ2-7; D uncertain. This CDR3 spans 10 amino acids. Germline values: CDR1 DFQATT, CDR2 SNEGSKA (reference sequence). V lost 6 bases and J lost 6, with 9 bases in between. In nucleotides, the CDR3 is TGCAGTGCCAAGCATAGCGAGCAGTACTTC. As protein: CSAKHSEQYF.

The gene calls are TRBV5-6 and TRBJ2-3; tentative D call: TRBD2 (6 bases). The V gene lost 3 bases and the J gene lost 0 bases, with 17 bases spanning the gap. CDR3 length equals 17 residues. CDR1 SGHDT and CDR2 YYEEEE come from the germline V gene. The CDR3, as DNA: TGTGCCAGCAGCTGGGGGGACGGCCGGGAGAGCACAGATACGCAGTATTTT. As protein: CASSWGDGRESTDTQYF.

This chain links TRBV12-3 or TRBV12-4 with TRBJ2-5; D gene uncertain. V was clipped by 3 bases and J by 5 bases, with 10 bases between them. The CDR3 consists of 13 residues. The CDR3 is CASSFRLSETQYF. The CDR3 DNA reads TGTGCCAGCAGTTTTAGGTTATCCGAGACCCAGTACTTC.

This clonotype occurred once. The V and J genes are TRBV2 and TRBJ2-5; no firm D call. The CDR3 runs to 13 residues. V was shortened by 8 bases and J by 5 bases, with 15 bases between the two germline ends. The germline CDR1 and CDR2 sequences are SNHLY and FYNNEI. CDR3 DNA: TGTGCCAGCTACGGTGGGTTTTCGGAGACCCAGTACTTC. Its translation: CASYGGFSETQYF.

V is TRBV7-9 and J is TRBJ2-7, with D possibly being TRBD2 (6 bases). Germline CDR1 reads SEHNR; CDR2 reads FQNEAQ (reference sequence). The V end lost 4 bases, the J end lost 0 bases, and 13 bases lay between the germline ends. There are 15 residues in the CDR3. The chain's CDR3 is CASSSSSAHSYEQYF. The CDR3 DNA sequence: TGTGCCAGCAGCTCCTCTAGCGCACACTCCTACGAGCAGTACTTC.

The chain carries TRBV7-2 and TRBJ1-6; D unclear. V lost 7 bases to trimming and J lost 10 bases, with 11 bases between them. This CDR3 spans 12 amino acids. CDR1 is SGHTA and CDR2 is FQGNSA in the germline V gene. The CDR3 loop reads CASTREESPLHF. The CDR3 DNA reads TGTGCCAGCACCCGAGAGGAGTCACCCCTCCACTTT.

The CDR3 DNA is TGCAGCGCCCTTTTTGGGGACCCGAGCTCCTACAATGAGCAGTTCTTC. Protein: CSALFGDPSSYNEQFF. The chain has TRBV29-1 and TRBJ2-1; the D call may be TRBD1 or TRBD2 (5 bases each). Germline CDR1 and CDR2: SQVTM and ANQGSEA. The V end lost 7 bases, the J end lost 0 bases, and 19 bases lay between the germline ends. The CDR3 runs 16 residues.

This chain uses TRBV29-1 with TRBJ1-1, with 9 bases matching TRBD1. The germline gives CDR1 SQVTM, CDR2 ANQGSEA. CDR3 size: 13 residues. V shed 6 bases, J shed 4 bases, and the junction held 6 bases outside the gene matches. The CDR3 DNA follows: TGCAGCGTATCGGACAGGGGCCTCACTGAAGCTTTCTTT. It encodes CSVSDRGLTEAFF.

This clonotype was found once. The chain combines TRBV20-1 with TRBJ1-2; D not certain. Deletions cut 0 bases from V and 7 bases from J, with 9 bases between. The CDR3 has 12 amino acids. Germline CDR1 and CDR2: DFQATT and SNEGSKA (reference sequence). CDR3 bases: TGCAGTGCTAGAGAGGTATCAGTTGGCTACACCTTC. Its translation is CSAREVSVGYTF.

The gene calls are TRBV19 and TRBJ1-2, with D unresolved. Germline lookup yields CDR1 LNHDA and CDR2 SQIVND (reference sequence). The V and J ends lost 3 bases and 4 bases respectively, with 15 bases between them. The CDR3 has 15 amino acids. The CDR3 coding sequence is TGTGCCAGTAGTATTCGGTCAGGAGGGTTCTATGGCTACACCTTC. Translated, it gives CASSIRSGGFYGYTF.

The chain recombines TRBV7-6 with TRBJ2-3, with 12 bases matching TRBD2. The CDR3 has 18 residues. In germline, CDR1 is SGHVS, CDR2 FNYEAQ. J gave up 0 bases and V 2 bases, and 6 bases lay outside the gene matches. The CDR3 nucleotides are TGTGCCAGCAGCTTATTGGGACTAGCGGGTTCTAGCACAGATACGCAGTATTTT. This encodes CASSLLGLAGSSTDTQYF.

The J gene is TRBJ2-6, the V gene TRBV6-6, with D maybe TRBD2 (5 bases). The length of the CDR3 is 15 residues. Trimming left V 5 bases short and J 2 bases short, with 10 bases between. Per the germline V gene, CDR1 is MNHNY and CDR2 is SVGAGI (reference sequence). The CDR3 DNA follows: TGTGCCAGCAGTCCCCGGGGTGCTGGGGCCAACGTCCTGACTTTC. It is translated as CASSPRGAGANVLTF.

This chain joins TRBV6-4 and TRBJ2-7; D is tentatively TRBD1 or TRBD2 (5 bases each). The CDR3 runs to 15 residues. The ends were cut back, 0 bases at V and 2 bases at J, with 11 bases in the middle. Germline V gene data show CDR1 as MRHNA and CDR2 as SNTAGT. For the CDR3, the DNA is TGTGCCAGCAGTGACTCGATCGGGGCCACCTACGAGCAGTACTTC. Amino acids: CASSDSIGATYEQYF.

The rearrangement links TRBV7-3 to TRBJ1-2, with 9 bases fitting TRBD1. Trimming removed 5 bases from V and 7 bases from J; junction bases left unmatched: 8. Germline CDR1 SGHTA, CDR2 FQGTGA. The CDR3 spans 14 residues. The CDR3 protein is CASSPQGQGSGYTF. Here the CDR3 DNA reads TGTGCCAGCAGCCCTCAGGGACAGGGAAGTGGCTACACCTTC.

This sequence joins TRBV10-3 and TRBJ1-2; maybe TRBD1 (6 bases). The CDR3 covers 14 residues. The germline V and J ends were trimmed by 8 bases and 8 bases, with 21 bases remaining between them. Germline CDR1 reads ENHRY; CDR2 reads SYGVKD. The CDR3 here is CAIGELTGSYGYTF. Written as DNA, the CDR3 is TGTGCCATCGGCGAGTTAACAGGGTCGTACGGCTACACCTTC.

This chain links TRBV6-5 with TRBJ2-1; a possible D gene is TRBD1 (6 bases). Germline V gene data show CDR1 as MNHEY and CDR2 as SVGAGI. The V end was cut by 2 bases, the J end by 8 bases, with 10 bases between. The CDR3 extends over 13 amino acids. The CDR3 bases are TGTGCCAGCAGTTACACCCGGACAGATGAGCAGTTCTTC. It is translated as CASSYTRTDEQFF.

The rearrangement links TRBV7-3 to TRBJ2-2; the D gene is possibly TRBD1 (5 bases). Germline CDR1 SGHTA, CDR2 FQGTGA. This CDR3 region has 15 residues. V dropped 5 bases and J dropped 7 bases, with 17 bases sitting between them. The DNA for the CDR3 is TGTGCCAGCAGCAAGACTGAGCAGGGAATCGGGGAGCTGTTTTTT. Its translation is CASSKTEQGIGELFF. Combining the CDR3 with reference TRBV7-3 and TRBJ2-2 gives the whole variable domain GAGVSQTPSNKVTEKGKYVELRCDPISGHTALYWYRQSLGQGPEFLIYFQGTGAADDSGLPNDRFFAVRPEGSVSTLKIQRTERGDSAVYLCASSKTEQGIGELFFGEGSRLTVL.